The TCR beta chain described here comes from a study of blood T cell repertoires in COVID-19. The wider study: The United States, Italy and Spain supplied acute and convalescent COVID-19 samples. From T cells, B-cell-depleted T cells, or PBMCs came the material, which was cDNA or gDNA.

The CDR3 is made up of 15 amino acids. V lost 0 bases and J lost 5; bases outside the gene matches: 2. Germline CDR1 and CDR2: KGHSH and LQKENI. In the original analysis: Counts of nucleated cells, estimated from reference gene primer amplification, were obtained. Sequenced by immunoSEQ multiplex PCR; TCRdb stores in-frame clones only, minus some. The V and J calls and clone size were taken over from that table, and D and trimming were inferred from the DNA. The sample lists fewer than 55,000 clones; about 88% were seen once. This chain uses TRBV18 with TRBJ2-7, with 12 positions matching TRBD2. The receptor was isolated from a man in his fifties or sixties with acute or convalescent COVID-19. Material for sequencing was peripheral blood. CDR3 in amino acids: CASSPPTSGSNEQYF. CDR3 DNA: TGTGCCAGCTCACCACCGACTAGCGGGAGTAACGAGCAGTACTTC. Complete variable domain (other parts from reference TRBV18 and TRBJ2-7): NAGVMQNPRHLVRRRGQEARLRCSPMKGHSHVYWYRQLPEEGLKFMVYLQKENIIDESGMPKERFSAEFPKEGPSILRIQQVVRGDSAAYFCASSPPTSGSNEQYFGPGTRLTVT.